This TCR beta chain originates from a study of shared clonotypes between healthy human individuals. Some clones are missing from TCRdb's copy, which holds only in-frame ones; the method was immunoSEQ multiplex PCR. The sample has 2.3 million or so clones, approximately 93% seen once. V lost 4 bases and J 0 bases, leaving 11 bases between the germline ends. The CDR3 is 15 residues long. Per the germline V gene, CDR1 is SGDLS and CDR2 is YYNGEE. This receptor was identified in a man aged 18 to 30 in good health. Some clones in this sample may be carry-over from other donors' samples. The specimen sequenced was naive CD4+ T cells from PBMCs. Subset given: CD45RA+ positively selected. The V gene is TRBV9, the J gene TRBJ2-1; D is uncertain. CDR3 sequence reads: CASSYDASSYNEQFF. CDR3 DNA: TGTGCCAGCAGCTATGACGCGAGCTCCTACAATGAGCAGTTCTTC.